What follows are 25 T cell receptor beta chains derived from one specimen sequenced in a study of T cells in Graves' hyperthyroidism and ophthalmopathy. RNA transcripts yielded amplified TCR beta CDR3 regions. The HTBI primer set drove a first-round RT-PCR of the TCR CDR3. TCRdb recomputed calls from the multiplex PCR reads with MiXCR, one row per CDR3 protein. The data show fewer than 900,000 distinct CDR3 sequences, with 15% to 20% seen just once and around 17% held by the top ten. Specimen: blood. The receptors derive from a woman between 45 and 60 years old with Graves' hyperthyroidism that later progressed to Graves' ophthalmopathy.

This clonotype was counted ten times or more. The chain links TRBV5-1 to TRBJ1-5; perhaps TRBD1 as D (5 bases). CDR1 and CDR2 (germline): SGHRS, YFSETQ. The CDR3 is 16 residues long. The V and J ends lost 0 bases and 6 bases respectively, with 16 bases between them. CDR3 nucleotide sequence: TGCGCCAGCAGCTTGGGGGGCCCCCCAGGGAGTCAGCCCCAGCATTTT. This sequence encodes CASSLGGPPGSQPQHF.

The CDR3 region is CASSFTAGGRSDTQYF. The CDR3 bases are TGTGCCAGCAGTTTTACAGCGGGGGGCCGTTCAGATACGCAGTATTTT. The rearrangement uses TRBV6-1 and TRBJ2-3; 9 bases fit TRBD2. This CDR3 region has 16 residues. The V segment lost 5 bases and the J segment 4 bases; nucleotides outside the gene matches: 10. The germline V gene encodes CDR1 MNHNS and CDR2 SASEGT.

This clonotype was detected a few times. This chain links TRBV29-1 with TRBJ2-1, with TRBD1 matching 8 bases. The CDR3 runs to 14 residues. Trimming removed 4 bases from V and 2 bases from J; junction bases left unmatched: 4. Looked up from germline, CDR1 is SQVTM and CDR2 is ANQGSEA. The CDR3 nucleotides read TGCAGCGTTGGGACAGGGCGGACCTACAATGAGCAGTTCTTC. Its protein is CSVGTGRTYNEQFF.

This clonotype was picked up many times. The genes are TRBV6-2 or TRBV6-3 and TRBJ1-1; D ambiguous. Trimming shortened V by 0 bases and J by 5 bases, and 7 bases separated the two germline ends. Germline V gene sequence: CDR1 MNHEY, CDR2 SVGEGT. The CDR3 runs to 13 residues. Here the CDR3 reads CASSYSLGTEAFF. The CDR3 nucleotides read TGTGCCAGCAGTTACTCGCTTGGAACTGAAGCTTTCTTT.

At least ten counts were recorded for this clonotype. This rearrangement joins TRBV20-1 to TRBJ2-5; possible D gene TRBD1, 7 bases. This CDR3 is 13 amino acids long. V lost 3 bases and J 4 bases, leaving 12 bases between the germline ends. Germline V gene lookup returns CDR1 DFQATT and CDR2 SNEGSKA (reference sequence). As DNA, the CDR3 is TGCAGTGCTAGGGTGCAGGGGGGAGAGACCCAGTACTTC. Amino acid sequence: CSARVQGGETQYF.

This clonotype was counted a few times. V usage is TRBV12-3 or TRBV12-4 and J usage is TRBJ1-4; D unresolved. Between the trimmed V and J ends, which lost 7 bases and 5 bases, there was a span of 14 bases. The CDR3 spans 14 residues. CDR3 nucleotides: TGTGCCAGCACCTGGGAGGCCGCGAATGAAAAACTGTTTTTT. Amino acid sequence: CASTWEAANEKLFF.

This chain uses TRBV5-6 with TRBJ2-7; 10 nucleotides align to TRBD1. Germline V gives CDR1 SGHDT, CDR2 YYEEEE. The CDR3 runs to 16 residues. V dropped 2 bases and J dropped 3; count of bases not matched to a gene: 8. DNA for the CDR3: TGTGCCAGCAGCTTTTTCTCAGGGACAGGGGTCTACGAGCAGTACTTC. Amino acids: CASSFFSGTGVYEQYF.

This chain uses TRBV4-1 with TRBJ2-5; D call uncertain. Looked up from germline, CDR1 is MGHRA and CDR2 is YSYEKL. V was cut by 2 bases and J by 3 bases, with 13 bases left in between. This CDR3 is built from 15 residues. The CDR3 here is CASSQILSEKETQYF. DNA of the CDR3: TGCGCCAGCAGCCAAATTCTGAGTGAGAAAGAGACCCAGTACTTC.

This clonotype was counted ten times or more. The CDR3 DNA reads as TGTGCCAGCAGCCACGTCAGCTACGAGCAGTACTTC. It yields the protein CASSHVSYEQYF. V is TRBV3-1 and J is TRBJ2-7; no reliable D call. Trimming removed 3 bases at V and 3 bases at J, with 6 bases between. The CDR3 covers 12 residues. Germline V gives CDR1 LGHDT, CDR2 YNNKEL (reference sequence).

The V and J genes are TRBV6-1 and TRBJ2-2; either TRBD1 or TRBD2 may supply D (5 bases each). This CDR3 region has 15 residues. Germline V gene sequence: CDR1 MNHNS, CDR2 SASEGT. As DNA, the CDR3 is TGTTCCAAAACGACCGGGGACGGAAGAACCGGGGAGCTGTTTTTT. Protein product: CSKTTGDGRTGELFF.

The chain is built from TRBV20-1 and TRBJ2-7; D is unclear. This CDR3 is 14 amino acids long. Germline lookup yields CDR1 DFQATT and CDR2 SNEGSKA (reference sequence). Trimming took off 6 bases at V and 2 bases at J, with 17 bases between the two ends. CDR3 sequence reads: CSARRRAPAYEQYF. CDR3 nucleotides: TGCAGTGCCCGAAGAAGGGCGCCGGCCTACGAGCAGTACTTC.

This clonotype was recorded many times. J is TRBJ1-2 and V is TRBV18; possible D gene TRBD1, 5 bases. Germline CDR1 reads KGHSH; CDR2 reads LQKENI. The CDR3 totals 14 residues. Trimming left V 0 bases short and J 2 bases short, with 7 bases between. The CDR3 here is CASSPPGANYGYTF. DNA of the CDR3: TGTGCCAGCTCACCACCAGGGGCAAACTATGGCTACACCTTC.

This clonotype has a count of ten or more. This sequence joins TRBV3-1 and TRBJ2-5; TRBD2 matches at 9 bases. V lost 3 bases to trimming and J lost 2 bases; unmatched junction nucleotides: 4. Germline CDR1 LGHDT, CDR2 YNNKEL (reference sequence). The CDR3 is 15 residues long. The CDR3 DNA follows: TGTGCCAGCAGCCAGGGCGGGGGGGCACAAGAGACCCAGTACTTC. The encoded protein is CASSQGGGAQETQYF.

This clonotype was picked up many times. The J gene is TRBJ2-7, the V gene TRBV7-2; the D gene is possibly TRBD2 (6 bases). The CDR3 totals 15 residues. Trimming cost V 5 bases and J 4 bases, with 18 bases left between them. CDR1 is SGHTA and CDR2 is FQGNSA in the germline V gene. The DNA for the CDR3 is TGTGCCAGCAGCCGAGAAGGGATAGCGGCTTACGAGCAGTACTTC. Translation gives CASSREGIAAYEQYF.

This clonotype was seen a few times. The rearrangement uses TRBV5-6 and TRBJ2-7; TRBD2 agrees at 8 bases. J gave up 6 bases and V 6 bases, and 8 bases lay outside the gene matches. Germline-derived CDR1 and CDR2 are SGHDT and YYEEEE. The CDR3 has 13 amino acids. CDR3 DNA sequence: TGTGCCAGCACCCCCCGGGAGGGTAGCGAGCAGTACTTC. Translating it yields CASTPREGSEQYF.

This clonotype was detected a few times. The CDR3 DNA reads as TGCGCCAGCAGCCTAAACGGACAGGGGGGTAATGAAAAACTGTTTTTT. Translating it yields CASSLNGQGGNEKLFF. The chain has TRBV5-1 and TRBJ1-4; 10 nucleotides align to TRBD1. V gave up 4 bases and J gave up 4 bases; unmatched junction bases: 7. Germline loops: CDR1 SGHRS, CDR2 YFSETQ. This CDR3 is built from 16 residues.

This clonotype has a count of ten or more. The V gene is TRBV5-4, the J gene TRBJ1-2; tentatively, D is TRBD1 (5 bases). V lost 5 bases and J 0 bases, leaving 14 bases between the germline ends. Germline CDR1 SGHNT, CDR2 YYREEE (reference sequence). CDR3 length: 15 residues. CDR3 region: CASRHGTGANYGYTF. CDR3 nucleotides: TGTGCCAGCAGGCATGGGACGGGAGCTAACTATGGCTACACCTTC.

This clonotype was picked up many times. The chain carries TRBV9 and TRBJ1-1; 12 bases align to TRBD1. The length of the CDR3 is 18 residues. Germline CDR1 and CDR2: SGDLS and YYNGEE. The V gene end was trimmed by 0 bases and the J gene end by 3 bases; junction bases not matched to a gene: 9. CDR3 protein: CASSVASGTGGWDTEAFF. In DNA, the CDR3 is TGTGCCAGCAGCGTAGCCTCCGGGACAGGGGGCTGGGACACTGAAGCTTTCTTT. Looking up the rest from reference TRBV9 and TRBJ1-1 gives the full variable domain: DSGVTQTPKHLITATGQRVTLRCSPRSGDLSVYWYQQSLDQGLQFLIQYYNGEERAKGNILERFSAQQFPDLHSELNLSSLELGDSALYFCASSVASGTGGWDTEAFFGQGTRLTVV.

Many counts were recorded for this clonotype. V is TRBV20-1 and J is TRBJ1-1, with D maybe TRBD1 (5 bases). Germline CDR1 is DFQATT and CDR2 is SNEGSKA (reference sequence). V lost 3 bases, J lost 0 bases, and 14 bases lay in between. CDR3 length: 15 residues. The CDR3 protein is CSASPVGAMNTEAFF. The CDR3 DNA is TGCAGTGCTAGCCCCGTAGGGGCCATGAACACTGAAGCTTTCTTT.

V gene TRBV5-4 combines with J gene TRBJ2-1; D is undetermined. CDR3 size: 14 residues. Germline CDR1 reads SGHNT; CDR2 reads YYREEE (reference sequence). V was cut by 0 bases and J by 7 bases, with 11 bases left in between. For the CDR3, the DNA is TGTGCCAGCAGCTTGGCCCCTGGGGAAAATGAGCAGTTCTTC. This sequence encodes CASSLAPGENEQFF.

This clonotype has only a few counts. The rearrangement links TRBV2 to TRBJ1-3; a weak D match, TRBD1 (6 bases). The V end lost 8 bases, the J end lost 0 bases, and 11 bases lay between the germline ends. Germline V gene sequence: CDR1 SNHLY, CDR2 FYNNEI. This CDR3 is built from 14 residues. The CDR3 nucleotides are TGTGCCAGCCTGGACAGTTCCTCTGGAAACACCATATATTTT. Protein: CASLDSSSGNTIYF.

This clonotype was detected only a few times. The chain has TRBV9 and TRBJ1-4; D is uncertain. Germline V CDR1 and CDR2: SGDLS, YYNGEE. Trimming cost V 4 bases and J 0 bases, with 7 bases left between them. This CDR3 region has 14 residues. The CDR3 here is CASSPLATNEKLFF. The CDR3 DNA is TGTGCCAGCAGCCCCCTTGCAACTAATGAAAAACTGTTTTTT.

V usage is TRBV6-5 and J usage is TRBJ1-2; TRBD1 aligns across 9 bases. This CDR3 has 14 residues. J lost 8 bases, V lost 4 bases, and 8 bases had no gene match. Germline CDR1 and CDR2: MNHEY and SVGAGI. The CDR3 nucleotides are TGTGCCAGCAGTTCCGCTACAGGGGGCGGGGGCTACACCTTC. It yields the protein CASSSATGGGGYTF.

This clonotype was seen at least ten times. The chain has TRBV5-6 and TRBJ2-1; D may be TRBD2 (7 bases). Trimming took 5 bases from V and 0 from J, leaving 21 bases between them. The length of the CDR3 is 18 residues. The germline CDR1 and CDR2 sequences are SGHDT and YYEEEE. The CDR3, as DNA: TGTGCCAGCAGTGCTCCTGTCGGGGGGCATAGCTCCTACAATGAGCAGTTCTTC. Translation gives CASSAPVGGHSSYNEQFF.

This clonotype was seen ten or more times. The chain employs TRBV12-3 or TRBV12-4 and TRBJ1-1; 9 bases are shared with TRBD1. This CDR3 has 17 amino acids. J was trimmed by 1 base and V by 0 bases; bases with no gene match: 6. CDR3 sequence: CASSLAADRGENTEAFF. The CDR3 DNA reads as TGTGCCAGCAGTTTAGCGGCGGACAGGGGTGAGAACACTGAAGCTTTCTTT.